One TCR beta chain is described in this entry. The antigen is not known. TCRdb keeps only in-frame clones here, not all; method: immunoSEQ multiplex PCR. The sample lists roughly 62,000 clones; approximately 88% were seen once. Trimming left V 3 bases short and J 1 base short, with 10 bases between. Per the germline V gene, CDR1 is GTSNPN and CDR2 is SVGIG (reference sequence). The CDR3 extends over 14 amino acids. The data were obtained in a study of T cell repertoires in ileal Crohn's disease. For the study at large: Biopsies of the neoterminal ileum at postoperative colonoscopy form M6 samples. Findings of the study overall: Compared with CD4 T cells, sorted CD8 cells carried more expanded clones.

The time point: neoterminal ileum biopsy at postoperative endoscopy, about 6 months after surgery. This rearrangement joins TRBV30 to TRBJ1-5, with D possibly matching TRBD1 (6 bases). Sequenced input: ileal tissue. This TCR came from an adult with Crohn's disease. DNA of the CDR3: TGTGCCTGGAGGGTTCAGGGGAGCAATCAGCCCCAGCATTTT. Its protein product is CAWRVQGSNQPQHF.